Listed here are 2 T cell receptor beta chains from one sample, sequenced in a study of cytomegalovirus exposure and HLA in healthy donors. Primers included in the PCR were 60 Vbeta and 13 Jbeta primers. Repertoires were generated with immunoSEQ multiplex PCR, while TCRdb's copy carries only in-frame clones and drops some. The sample lists about 83,000 clones; less than 85% were seen once. The sequencing sample was made of PBMCs. The receptor set was obtained from a man aged 55 to 70 in good health and CMV-seronegative.

This chain connects TRBV11-2 to TRBJ2-7; no clear D. Looked up from germline, CDR1 is SGHAT and CDR2 is FQNNGV. This CDR3 contains 11 residues. The V end lost 4 bases, the J end lost 4 bases, and 5 bases lay between the germline ends. The CDR3 bases are TGTGCCAGCAGCTGGCAGTACGAGCAGTACTTC. Translation: CASSWQYEQYF. The full variable domain, in which reference TRBV11-2 and TRBJ2-7 provide the parts outside the CDR3, is EAGVAQSPRYKIIEKRQSVAFWCNPISGHATLYWYQQILGQGPKLLIQFQNNGVVDDSQLPKDRFSAERLKGVDSTLKIQPAKLEDSAVYLCASSWQYEQYFGPGTRLTVT.

This chain joins TRBV27 and TRBJ2-3; D is possibly TRBD1 (5 bases). Trimming left V 2 bases short and J 2 bases short, with 14 bases between. CDR3 length: 16 residues. CDR1 is MNHEY, CDR2 SMNVEV, per germline (reference sequence). This chain's CDR3 is CASSLQGRMPTDTQYF. Here the CDR3 DNA reads TGTGCCAGCAGTTTACAGGGCCGAATGCCCACAGATACGCAGTATTTT.